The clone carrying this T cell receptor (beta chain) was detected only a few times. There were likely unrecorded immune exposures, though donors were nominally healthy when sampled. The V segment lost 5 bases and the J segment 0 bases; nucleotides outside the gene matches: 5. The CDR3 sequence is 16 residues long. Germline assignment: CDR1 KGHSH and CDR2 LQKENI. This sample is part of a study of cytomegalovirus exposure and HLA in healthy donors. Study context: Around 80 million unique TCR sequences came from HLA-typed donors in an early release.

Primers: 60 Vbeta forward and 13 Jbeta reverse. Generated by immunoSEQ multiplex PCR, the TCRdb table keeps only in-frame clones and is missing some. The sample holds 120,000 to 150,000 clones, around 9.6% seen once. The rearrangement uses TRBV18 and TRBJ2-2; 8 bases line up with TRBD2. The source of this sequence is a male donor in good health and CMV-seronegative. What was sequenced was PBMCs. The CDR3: CASSTSGRANTGELFF. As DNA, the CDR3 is TGTGCCAGCTCAACGAGCGGGAGAGCGAACACCGGGGAGCTGTTTTTT.